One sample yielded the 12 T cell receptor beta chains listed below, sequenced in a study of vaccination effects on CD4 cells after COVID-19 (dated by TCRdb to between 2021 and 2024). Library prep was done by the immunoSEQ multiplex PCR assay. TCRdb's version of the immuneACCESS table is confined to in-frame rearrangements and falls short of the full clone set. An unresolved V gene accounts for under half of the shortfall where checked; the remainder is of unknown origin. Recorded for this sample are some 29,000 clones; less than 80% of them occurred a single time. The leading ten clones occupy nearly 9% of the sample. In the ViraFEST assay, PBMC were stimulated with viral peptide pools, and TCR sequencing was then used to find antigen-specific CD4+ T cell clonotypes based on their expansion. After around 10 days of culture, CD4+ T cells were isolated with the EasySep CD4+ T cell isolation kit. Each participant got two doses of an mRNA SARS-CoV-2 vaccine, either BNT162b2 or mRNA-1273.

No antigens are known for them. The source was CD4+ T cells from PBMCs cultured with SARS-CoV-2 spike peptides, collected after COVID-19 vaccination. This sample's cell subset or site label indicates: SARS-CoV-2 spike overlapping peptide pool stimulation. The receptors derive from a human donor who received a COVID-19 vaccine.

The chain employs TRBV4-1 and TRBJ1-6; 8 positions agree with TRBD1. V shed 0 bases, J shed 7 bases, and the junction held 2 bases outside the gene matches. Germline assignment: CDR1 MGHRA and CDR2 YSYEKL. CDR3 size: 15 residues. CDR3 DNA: TGCGCCAGCAGCCAAGACGGACAGGGAAATTCACCCCTCCACTTT. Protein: CASSQDGQGNSPLHF.

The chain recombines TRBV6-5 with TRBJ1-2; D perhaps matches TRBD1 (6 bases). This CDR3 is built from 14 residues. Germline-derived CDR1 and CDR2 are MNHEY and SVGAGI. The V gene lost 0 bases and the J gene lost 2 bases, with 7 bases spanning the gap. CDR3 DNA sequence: TGTGCCAGCAGTTACTCGGGGACAAACTATGGCTACACCTTC. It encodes CASSYSGTNYGYTF.

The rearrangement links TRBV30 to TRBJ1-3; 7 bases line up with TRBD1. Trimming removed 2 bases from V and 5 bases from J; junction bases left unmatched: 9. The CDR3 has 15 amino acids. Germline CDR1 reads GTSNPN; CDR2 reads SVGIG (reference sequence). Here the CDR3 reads CAWSLPGTVRNTIYF. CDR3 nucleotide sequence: TGTGCCTGGAGTCTCCCTGGGACAGTCCGAAACACCATATATTTT.

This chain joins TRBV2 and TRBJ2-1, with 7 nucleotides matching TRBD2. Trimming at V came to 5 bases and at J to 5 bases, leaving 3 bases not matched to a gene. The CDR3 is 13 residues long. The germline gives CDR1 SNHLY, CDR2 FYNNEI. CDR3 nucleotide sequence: TGTGCCAGCAGTTCCGGGACTAACAATGAGCAGTTCTTC. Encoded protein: CASSSGTNNEQFF.

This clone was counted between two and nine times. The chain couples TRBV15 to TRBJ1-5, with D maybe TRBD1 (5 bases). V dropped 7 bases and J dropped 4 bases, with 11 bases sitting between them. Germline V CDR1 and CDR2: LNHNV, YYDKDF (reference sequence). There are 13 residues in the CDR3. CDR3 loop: CATTRSGNQPQHF. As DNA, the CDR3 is TGTGCCACCACTCGATCAGGGAATCAGCCCCAGCATTTT.

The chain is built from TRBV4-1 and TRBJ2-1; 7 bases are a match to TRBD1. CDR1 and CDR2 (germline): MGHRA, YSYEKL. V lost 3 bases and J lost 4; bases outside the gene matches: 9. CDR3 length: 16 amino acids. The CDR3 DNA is TGCGCCAGCAGCCAGGTGACAGGGTGGGGATACAATGAGCAGTTCTTC. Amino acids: CASSQVTGWGYNEQFF.

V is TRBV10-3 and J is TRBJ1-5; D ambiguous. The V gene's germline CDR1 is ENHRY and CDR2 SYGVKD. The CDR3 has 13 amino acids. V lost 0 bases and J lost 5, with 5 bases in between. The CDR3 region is CAISESADQPQHF. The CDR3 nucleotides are TGTGCCATCAGTGAGTCCGCGGATCAGCCCCAGCATTTT.

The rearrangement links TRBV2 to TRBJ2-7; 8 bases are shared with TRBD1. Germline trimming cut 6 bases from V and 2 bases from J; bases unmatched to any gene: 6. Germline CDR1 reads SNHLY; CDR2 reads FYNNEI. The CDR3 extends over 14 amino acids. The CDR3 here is CASRPGQEPYEQYF. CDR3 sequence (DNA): TGTGCCAGCAGACCGGGACAGGAACCCTACGAGCAGTACTTC.

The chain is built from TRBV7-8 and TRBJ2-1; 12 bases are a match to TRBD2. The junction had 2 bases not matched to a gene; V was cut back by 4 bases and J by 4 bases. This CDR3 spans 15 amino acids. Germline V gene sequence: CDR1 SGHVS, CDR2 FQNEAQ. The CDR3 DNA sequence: TGTGCCAGCAGCTCTAGCGGGGGGGCGTACAATGAGCAGTTCTTC. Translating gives CASSSSGGAYNEQFF.

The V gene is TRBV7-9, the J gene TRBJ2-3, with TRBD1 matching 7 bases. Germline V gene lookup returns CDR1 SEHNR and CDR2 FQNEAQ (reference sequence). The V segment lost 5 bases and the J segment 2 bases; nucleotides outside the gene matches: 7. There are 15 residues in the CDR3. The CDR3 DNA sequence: TGTGCCAGCAGCGCAAGACAGGGCTACACAGATACGCAGTATTTT. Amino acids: CASSARQGYTDTQYF.

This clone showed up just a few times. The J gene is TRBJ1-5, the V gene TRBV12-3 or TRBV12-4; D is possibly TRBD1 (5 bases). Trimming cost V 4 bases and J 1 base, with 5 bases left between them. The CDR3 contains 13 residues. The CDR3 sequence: CASSWDSNQPQHF. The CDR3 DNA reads TGTGCCAGCAGTTGGGACAGCAATCAGCCCCAGCATTTT.

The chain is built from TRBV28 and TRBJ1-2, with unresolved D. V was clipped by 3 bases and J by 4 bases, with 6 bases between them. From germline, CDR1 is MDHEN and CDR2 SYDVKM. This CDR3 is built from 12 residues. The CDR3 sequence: CASSFYTYGYTF. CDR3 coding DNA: TGTGCCAGCAGTTTTTACACCTATGGCTACACCTTC.